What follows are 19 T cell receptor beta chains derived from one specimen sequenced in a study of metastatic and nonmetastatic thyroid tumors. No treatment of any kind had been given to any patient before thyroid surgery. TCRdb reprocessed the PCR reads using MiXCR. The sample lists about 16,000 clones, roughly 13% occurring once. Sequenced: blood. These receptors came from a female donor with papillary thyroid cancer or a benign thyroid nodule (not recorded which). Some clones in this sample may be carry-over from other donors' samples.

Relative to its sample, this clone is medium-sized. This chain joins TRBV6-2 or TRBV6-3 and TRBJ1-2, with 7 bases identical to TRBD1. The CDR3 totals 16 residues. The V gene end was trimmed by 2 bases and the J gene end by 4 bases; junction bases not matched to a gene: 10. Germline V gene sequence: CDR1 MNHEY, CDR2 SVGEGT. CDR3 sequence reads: CASSYGGQSEGYGYTF. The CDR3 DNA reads TGTGCCAGCAGTTACGGGGGACAGTCAGAAGGCTATGGCTACACCTTC.

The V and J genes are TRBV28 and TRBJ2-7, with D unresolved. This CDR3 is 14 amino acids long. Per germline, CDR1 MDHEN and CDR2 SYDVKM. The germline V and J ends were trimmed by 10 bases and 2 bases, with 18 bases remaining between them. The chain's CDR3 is CATVPNSPPYEQYF. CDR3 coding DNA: TGTGCCACCGTGCCCAACTCTCCCCCCTACGAGCAGTACTTC.

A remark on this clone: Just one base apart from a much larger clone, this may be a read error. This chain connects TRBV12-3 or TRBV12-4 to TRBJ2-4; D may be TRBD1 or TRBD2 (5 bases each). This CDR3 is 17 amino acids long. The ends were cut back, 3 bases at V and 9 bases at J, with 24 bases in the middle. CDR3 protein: CASSFSIQEADQGIQYF. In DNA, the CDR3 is TGTGCCAGCAGTTTCAGCATACAGGAGGCGGACCAAGGCATTCAGTACTTC.

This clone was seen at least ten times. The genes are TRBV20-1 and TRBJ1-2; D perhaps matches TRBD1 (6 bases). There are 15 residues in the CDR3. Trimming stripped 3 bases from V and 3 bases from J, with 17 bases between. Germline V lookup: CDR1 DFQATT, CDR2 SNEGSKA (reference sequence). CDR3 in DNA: TGCAGTGCTAGTGGAAGAAACAGGGCGGACTATGGCTACACCTTC. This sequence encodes CSASGRNRADYGYTF.

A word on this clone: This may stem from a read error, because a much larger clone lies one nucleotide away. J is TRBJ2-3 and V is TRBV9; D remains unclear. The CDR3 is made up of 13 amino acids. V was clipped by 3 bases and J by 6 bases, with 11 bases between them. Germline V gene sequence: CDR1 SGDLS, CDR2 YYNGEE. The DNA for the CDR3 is TGTGCCAGCAGCGGGAGCTTGTCGGATACGCAGTATTTT. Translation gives CASSGSLSDTQYF.

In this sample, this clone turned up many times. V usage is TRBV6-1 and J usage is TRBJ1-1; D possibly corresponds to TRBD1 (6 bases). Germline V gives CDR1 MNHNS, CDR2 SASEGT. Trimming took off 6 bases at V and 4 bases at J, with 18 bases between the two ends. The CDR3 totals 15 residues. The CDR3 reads CASSLEGGARTEAFF. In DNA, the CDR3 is TGTGCCAGCAGCCTCGAGGGGGGTGCTCGCACTGAAGCTTTCTTT.

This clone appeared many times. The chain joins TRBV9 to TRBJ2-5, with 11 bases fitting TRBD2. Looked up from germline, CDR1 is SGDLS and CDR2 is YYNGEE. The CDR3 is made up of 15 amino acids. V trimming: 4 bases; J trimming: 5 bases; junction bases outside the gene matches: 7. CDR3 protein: CASSPRRLAGETQYF. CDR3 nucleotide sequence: TGTGCCAGCAGCCCCCGCCGACTAGCGGGGGAGACCCAGTACTTC.

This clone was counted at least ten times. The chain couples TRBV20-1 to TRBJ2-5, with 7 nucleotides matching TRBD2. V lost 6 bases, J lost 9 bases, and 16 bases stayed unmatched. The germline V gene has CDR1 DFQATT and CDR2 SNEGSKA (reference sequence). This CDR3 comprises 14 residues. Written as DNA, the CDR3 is TGCAGTGCCCGACCCCCGGCGGGGGTACCGGCCCAGTACTTC. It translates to CSARPPAGVPAQYF.

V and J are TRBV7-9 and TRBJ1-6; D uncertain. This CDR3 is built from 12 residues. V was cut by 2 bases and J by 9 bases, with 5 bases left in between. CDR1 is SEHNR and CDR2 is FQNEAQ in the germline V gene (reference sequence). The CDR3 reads CASSLLSSPLHF. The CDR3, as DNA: TGTGCCAGCAGCTTATTATCTTCACCCCTCCACTTT.

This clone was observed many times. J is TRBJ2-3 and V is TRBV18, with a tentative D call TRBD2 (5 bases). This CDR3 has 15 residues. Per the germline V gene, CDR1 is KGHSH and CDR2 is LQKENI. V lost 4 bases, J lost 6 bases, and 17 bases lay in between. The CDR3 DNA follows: TGTGCCAGCTCACTAACCCTCTTGGGCGGGGATACGCAGTATTTT. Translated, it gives CASSLTLLGGDTQYF.

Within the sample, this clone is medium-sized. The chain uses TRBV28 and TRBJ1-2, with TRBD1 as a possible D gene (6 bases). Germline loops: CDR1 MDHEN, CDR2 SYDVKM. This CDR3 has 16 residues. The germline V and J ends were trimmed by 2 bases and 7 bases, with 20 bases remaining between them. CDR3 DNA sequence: TGTGCCAGCAGTTTAGTCCAAAACAGGGTGGCTCGTGGCTACACCTTC. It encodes CASSLVQNRVARGYTF.

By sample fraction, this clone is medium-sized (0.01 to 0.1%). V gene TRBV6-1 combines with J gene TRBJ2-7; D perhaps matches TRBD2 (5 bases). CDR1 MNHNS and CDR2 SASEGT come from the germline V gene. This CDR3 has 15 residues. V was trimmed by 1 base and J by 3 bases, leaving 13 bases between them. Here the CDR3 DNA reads TGTGCCAGCAGTGAAGTGCCCAGAGGGTACTACGAGCAGTACTTC. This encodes CASSEVPRGYYEQYF.

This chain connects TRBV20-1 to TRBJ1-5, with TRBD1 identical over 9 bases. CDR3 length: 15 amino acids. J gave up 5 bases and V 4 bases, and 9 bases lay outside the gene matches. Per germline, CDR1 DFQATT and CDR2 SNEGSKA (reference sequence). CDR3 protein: CSAKPQGALDQPQHF. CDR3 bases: TGCAGTGCTAAACCACAGGGGGCGCTCGATCAGCCCCAGCATTTT.

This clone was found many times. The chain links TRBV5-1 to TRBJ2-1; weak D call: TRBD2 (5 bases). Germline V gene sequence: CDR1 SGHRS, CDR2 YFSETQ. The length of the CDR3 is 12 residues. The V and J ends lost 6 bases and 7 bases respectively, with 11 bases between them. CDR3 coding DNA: TGCGCCAGCACCGAAAGGAGGAATGAGCAGTTCTTC. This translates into CASTERRNEQFF.

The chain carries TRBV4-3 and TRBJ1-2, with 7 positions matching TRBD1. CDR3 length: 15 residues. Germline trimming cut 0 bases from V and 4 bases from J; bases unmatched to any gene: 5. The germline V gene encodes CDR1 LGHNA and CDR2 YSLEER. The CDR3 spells CASSQDFQGGYGYTF. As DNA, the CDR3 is TGCGCCAGCAGCCAAGACTTCCAGGGGGGCTATGGCTACACCTTC.

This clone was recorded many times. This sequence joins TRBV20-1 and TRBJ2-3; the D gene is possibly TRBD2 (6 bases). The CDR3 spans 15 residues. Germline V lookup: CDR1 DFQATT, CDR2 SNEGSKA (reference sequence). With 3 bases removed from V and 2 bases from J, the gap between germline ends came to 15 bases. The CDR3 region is CSARIARRATDTQYF. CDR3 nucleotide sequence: TGCAGTGCTAGGATTGCGCGGAGGGCCACAGATACGCAGTATTTT.

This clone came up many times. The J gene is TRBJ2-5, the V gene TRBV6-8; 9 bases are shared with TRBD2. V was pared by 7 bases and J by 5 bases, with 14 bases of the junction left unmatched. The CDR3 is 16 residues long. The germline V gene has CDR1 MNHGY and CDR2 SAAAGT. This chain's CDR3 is CASTGGAGGPLETQYF. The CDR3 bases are TGTGCCAGCACCGGCGGTGCGGGAGGGCCTCTTGAGACCCAGTACTTC.

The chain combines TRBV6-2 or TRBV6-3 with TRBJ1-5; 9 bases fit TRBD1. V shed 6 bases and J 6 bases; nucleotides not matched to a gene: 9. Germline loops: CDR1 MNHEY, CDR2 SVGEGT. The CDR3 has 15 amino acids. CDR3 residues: CASRHPGQGPQPQHF. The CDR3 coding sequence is TGTGCCAGCAGGCATCCGGGACAGGGTCCTCAGCCCCAGCATTTT.

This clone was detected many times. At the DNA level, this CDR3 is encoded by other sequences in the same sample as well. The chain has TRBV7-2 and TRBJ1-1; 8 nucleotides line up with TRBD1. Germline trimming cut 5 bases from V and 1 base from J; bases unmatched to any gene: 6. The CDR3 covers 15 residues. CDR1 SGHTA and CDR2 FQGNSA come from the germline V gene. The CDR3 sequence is CASSPGGVKNTEAFF. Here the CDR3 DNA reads TGTGCCAGCAGCCCAGGGGGCGTAAAGAACACTGAAGCTTTCTTT.